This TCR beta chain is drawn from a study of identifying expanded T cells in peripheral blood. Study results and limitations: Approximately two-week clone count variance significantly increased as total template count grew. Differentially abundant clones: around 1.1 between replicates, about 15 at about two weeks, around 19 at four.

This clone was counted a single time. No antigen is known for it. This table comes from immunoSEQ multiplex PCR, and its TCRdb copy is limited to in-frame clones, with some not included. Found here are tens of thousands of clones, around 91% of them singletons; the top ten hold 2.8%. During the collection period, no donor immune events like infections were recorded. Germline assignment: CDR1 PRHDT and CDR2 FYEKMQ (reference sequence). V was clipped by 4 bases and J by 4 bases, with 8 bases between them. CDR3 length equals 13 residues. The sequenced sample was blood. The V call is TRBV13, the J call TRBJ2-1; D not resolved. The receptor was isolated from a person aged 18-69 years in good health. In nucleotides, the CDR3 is TGTGCCAGCAGCTCCCAGAGATACAATGAGCAGTTCTTC. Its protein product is CASSSQRYNEQFF.